The 13 T cell receptor gamma chains below come from one sample, sequenced in a study of gamma-delta chains in newborns, infants, children. With CATT, TCRdb re-called clones from the reads. Here the sample spans hundreds of gamma-chain clones, over 65% being singletons. The material was blood, obtained at baseline. These receptors were collected from a child who was a newborn, infant or young child, either healthy, febrile or measles-vaccinated (not recorded which). This table probably holds off-target reads from a library built for another chain.

The J gene is uncalled and the V gene is TRGV9. CDR3 length: 25 amino acids. Germline CDR1 reads GITISATS; CDR2 reads ISYDGTV (reference sequence). This CDR3 reads CACDTGWGYSWDTRQMFFGTSIKLF. In nucleotides, the CDR3 is TGTGCCTGTGACACCGGCTGGGGCTACTCCTGGGACACCCGACAGATGTTTTTCGGAACTAGCATCAAACTCTTC.

TRGV9 is the V gene, and the J gene was not called. This CDR3 region has 26 residues. Per the germline V gene, CDR1 is GITISATS and CDR2 is ISYDGTV (reference sequence). The CDR3 bases are TGTGCCTGTGACACCGTGGGGGCTGATAACACCTGGGACACCCGACAGATGTTTTTCGGAACTAGCATCAAACTCTTC. Protein sequence: CACDTVGADNTWDTRQMFFGTSIKLF.

Turning to this clone: It is unclear where the CDR3 begins or ends on the DNA, so no DNA is shown, and the CDR3 is as TCRdb lists it. The CDR3 here is CACDTGGSSSWDTRQMFFGTGIKLF. V gene TRGV9 was called; the J gene was not. The germline V gene has CDR1 GITISATS and CDR2 ISYDGTV (reference sequence). The CDR3 adds up to 25 amino acids, both ends counted.

The V gene is TRGV9, but the J gene lacks a call. Germline assignment: CDR1 GITISATS and CDR2 ISYDGTV (reference sequence). The CDR3 length is 28 residues. For the CDR3, the DNA is TGTGCCTGTGACACTACTGGGGGATACCGATTTAGCTCCTGGGACACCCGACAGATGTTTTTCGGAACTAGCATCAAACTCTTC. Translation gives CACDTTGGYRFSSWDTRQMFFGTSIKLF.

CDR3 bases: TGTGCCTGTGACTCCCCCGTATCGTGGGACACCCGACAGATGTTTTTCGGAACTAGCATCAAACTCTTC. It specifies CACDSPVSWDTRQMFFGTSIKLF. No J gene call was made, and the V gene is TRGV9. Per germline, CDR1 GITISATS and CDR2 ISYDGTV (reference sequence). The CDR3 covers 23 residues.

The V gene corresponds to TRGV9; no J gene was called. The length of the CDR3 is 16 residues. From germline, CDR1 is GITISATS and CDR2 ISYDGTV (reference sequence). The DNA of the CDR3 is TGTGCCTGTGACACCGTCGGGGGGATACCGACAGCACAACTCTTCTTT. Its protein product is CACDTVGGIPTAQLFF.

A word on this clone: The DNA is left out, because the CDR3 cannot be placed on it with certainty; the CDR3 is given as TCRdb lists it. There is no J gene call, but TRGV9 is given as the V gene. The CDR3 sequence runs 25 residues, both termini included. The germline V gene has CDR1 GITISATS and CDR2 ISYDGTV (reference sequence). The CDR3: CACDTGGYASWDTRQMFFGTGIKLF.

With the J gene uncalled, the V gene is TRGV9. The germline CDR1 and CDR2 sequences are GITISATS and ISYDGTV (reference sequence). This CDR3 is 26 amino acids long. The CDR3 coding sequence is TGTGCCTGTGACACTGTGGAGGGTCTGGGGCCCTGGGACACCCGACAGATGTTTTTCGGAACTAGCATCAAACTCTTC. It is translated as CACDTVEGLGPWDTRQMFFGTSIKLF.

This clone was detected once. The V gene is listed as TRGV9; no J gene was called. CDR1 and CDR2 from the germline V gene are GITISATS and ISYDGTV (reference sequence). This CDR3 is 26 amino acids long. The CDR3 DNA reads as TGTGCCTGTGAACCCGTACTGGGGGATACTTCCTGGGACACCCGACAGATGTTTTTCGGAACTAGCATCAAACTCTTC. Amino acid sequence: CACEPVLGDTSWDTRQMFFGTSIKLF.

The V gene call reads TRGV9; no J gene was called. This CDR3 is built from 16 residues. The germline V gene has CDR1 GITISATS and CDR2 ISYDGTV (reference sequence). DNA of the CDR3: TGTGCCTGTGACACCTTGGGGGATGCTTTGACAGCACAACTCTTCTTT. Translated, it gives CACDTLGDALTAQLFF.

The V gene was identified as TRGV9, while no J gene was called. The CDR3 is 26 residues long. Germline V gives CDR1 GITISATS, CDR2 ISYDGTV (reference sequence). The CDR3 region is CACDTLGGGHSWDTRQMFFGTSIKLF. CDR3 sequence (DNA): TGTGCCTGTGACACCTTAGGCGGGGGCCATTCCTGGGACACCCGACAGATGTTTTTCGGAACTAGCATCAAACTCTTC.

This clone came up a few times. J gene calling gave no result, while the V gene is TRGV9. Germline loops: CDR1 GITISATS, CDR2 ISYDGTV (reference sequence). The CDR3 has 23 amino acids. The CDR3 reads CACDWGSSWDTRQMFFGTSIKLF. CDR3 nucleotides: TGTGCCTGTGACTGGGGGAGCTCCTGGGACACCCGACAGATGTTTTTCGGAACTAGCATCAAACTCTTC.

This clone was seen only once. V gene TRGV9 was called; the J gene was not. This CDR3 has 18 residues. The germline gives CDR1 GITISATS, CDR2 ISYDGTV (reference sequence). CDR3 residues: CACDSLLGVPALTAQLFF. In DNA form, the CDR3 reads TGTGCCTGTGACTCCCTACTGGGGGTCCCAGCTTTGACAGCACAACTCTTCTTT.